The rows below give T cell receptor beta chains drawn from one sample of a study of OX40 agonist ivuxolimab in advanced cancers. Sequencing was performed with immunoSEQ multiplex PCR; in TCRdb, only in-frame clones are kept and a portion is missing. In the table there are some 19,000 clones, less than 90% of which are singletons. The specimen was CD4+ or CD8+ T cells sorted from blood, collected in a trial of the OX40 agonist ivuxolimab. These TCRs come from an adult with an advanced solid tumor such as melanoma, head and neck, liver or kidney cancer. CDR3s include the opening cysteine and the closing phenylalanine or tryptophan. Fields, in order: CDR3 protein, CDR3 DNA, V gene, CDR3 length, D gene, clone size, J gene. The D gene is left open where the match is weak. Size is omitted from some rows. Given values are once, few, many or a class for expanded clones.

CDR3: CASSQDGTGTSYNEQFF
DNA: TGCGCCAGCAGCCAAGATGGGACAGGAACCTCCTACAATGAGCAGTTCTTC
V: TRBV4-3
length: 17
D: TRBD1
size: NA
J: TRBJ2-1

CDR3: CASSLGAASDSNQPQHF
DNA: TGTGCCAGCAGCTTGGGGGCGGCCTCCGATAGCAATCAGCCCCAGCATTTT
V: TRBV7-2
length: 17
D: NA
size: once
J: TRBJ1-5

CDR3: CASSLVGATGEQYF
DNA: TGTGCCAGCAGCTTAGTTGGAGCTACGGGGGAGCAGTACTTC
V: TRBV7-8
length: 14
D: NA
size: NA
J: TRBJ2-7

CDR3: CASSLVSKTLQYEQYF
DNA: TGTGCCAGCAGCTTGGTTAGCAAAACATTACAATACGAGCAGTACTTC
V: TRBV5-5
length: 16
D: NA
size: NA
J: TRBJ2-7

CDR3: CASSLGTVNTGELFF
DNA: TGCGCCAGCAGCTTAGGGACAGTAAACACCGGGGAGCTGTTTTTT
V: TRBV5-1
length: 15
D: TRBD1
size: medium-sized
J: TRBJ2-2

CDR3: CASSQPSAGELFF
DNA: TGCGCCAGCAGCCAACCTAGCGCCGGGGAGCTGTTTTTT
V: TRBV4-1
length: 13
D: NA
size: NA
J: TRBJ2-2

CDR3: CSVRLAPYEQYF
DNA: TGCAGCGTTCGACTAGCGCCCTACGAGCAGTACTTC
V: TRBV29-1
length: 12
D: TRBD2
size: NA
J: TRBJ2-7

CDR3: CASSLTGRIQETQYF
DNA: TGTGCCAGCAGCCTAACTGGACGGATTCAAGAGACCCAGTACTTC
V: TRBV7-3
length: 15
D: NA
size: NA
J: TRBJ2-5

CDR3: CASKSAPGSGNTIYF
DNA: TGTGCCAGCAAGTCGGCTCCAGGCTCTGGAAACACCATATATTTT
V: TRBV27
length: 15
D: NA
size: once
J: TRBJ1-3

CDR3: CASSIQAAVRSGELFF
DNA: TGTGCCAGTAGTATCCAGGCAGCAGTTAGGTCCGGGGAGCTGTTTTTT
V: TRBV19
length: 16
D: NA
size: NA
J: TRBJ2-2

CDR3: CASSLDANRQFF
DNA: TGTGCCAGCAGTTTAGATGCTAATAGGCAGTTCTTC
V: TRBV28
length: 12
D: NA
size: NA
J: TRBJ2-1

CDR3: CASSTRWGGSSYNEQFF
DNA: TGTGCCAGCAGCACCCGCTGGGGGGGAAGCTCCTACAATGAGCAGTTCTTC
V: TRBV11-2
length: 17
D: TRBD2
size: NA
J: TRBJ2-1

CDR3: CASSYPGLAGDDTQYF
DNA: TGTGCCAGCAGCTACCCAGGACTAGCGGGAGACGATACGCAGTATTTT
V: TRBV7-2
length: 16
D: TRBD2
size: NA
J: TRBJ2-3

CDR3: CASSQDGEGLRGLHTDTQYF
DNA: TGTGCCAGCAGCCAAGATGGGGAGGGGCTTCGAGGACTACACACAGATACGCAGTATTTT
V: TRBV4-2
length: 20
D: TRBD2
size: medium-sized
J: TRBJ2-3

CDR3: CASSSKVPGEVGGELFF
DNA: TGTGCCAGCAGCTCAAAGGTGCCAGGGGAGGTCGGCGGGGAGCTGTTTTTT
V: TRBV7-3
length: 17
D: NA
size: once
J: TRBJ2-2

CDR3: CASSTTGGSETQYF
DNA: TGTGCCAGCAGCACTACAGGGGGCTCGGAGACCCAGTACTTC
V: TRBV7-9
length: 14
D: TRBD1
size: NA
J: TRBJ2-5

CDR3: CASSWGGPSYEQYF
DNA: TGTGCCAGCAGTTGGGGGGGGCCCTCCTACGAGCAGTACTTC
V: TRBV27
length: 14
D: NA
size: NA
J: TRBJ2-7

CDR3: CASSLEQGYQPQHF
DNA: TGTGCCAGCAGCTTAGAACAAGGGTATCAGCCCCAGCATTTT
V: TRBV7-2
length: 14
D: NA
size: NA
J: TRBJ1-5

CDR3: CASSPQGSYEQYF
DNA: TGTGCCAGCTCACCACAGGGTTCCTACGAGCAGTACTTC
V: TRBV18
length: 13
D: NA
size: NA
J: TRBJ2-7

CDR3: CASSSGQGAVQPQHF
DNA: TGTGCCAGCAGTTCCGGACAGGGGGCTGTTCAGCCCCAGCATTTT
V: TRBV27
length: 15
D: TRBD1
size: NA
J: TRBJ1-5

CDR3: CASSLGEREVETQYF
DNA: TGTGCCAGCAGCTTAGGGGAGCGGGAGGTAGAGACCCAGTACTTC
V: TRBV7-8
length: 15
D: TRBD2
size: NA
J: TRBJ2-5

CDR3: CASSLGTGLLYEQYF
DNA: TGCGCCAGCAGCTTGGGGACAGGGCTCCTTTACGAGCAGTACTTC
V: TRBV5-1
length: 15
D: TRBD1
size: NA
J: TRBJ2-7

CDR3: CASSLGEGYTEAFF
DNA: TGTGCCAGCAGCTTAGGAGAGGGTTATACTGAAGCTTTCTTT
V: TRBV7-6
length: 14
D: NA
size: NA
J: TRBJ1-1

CDR3: CASSPQVFPEAFF
DNA: TGTGCCAGCAGCCCCCAGGTGTTCCCTGAAGCTTTCTTT
V: TRBV11-2
length: 13
D: NA
size: NA
J: TRBJ1-1

CDR3: CASSLSDTDTDTQYF
DNA: TGTGCCAGCAGTTTATCTGACACGGACACAGATACGCAGTATTTT
V: TRBV28
length: 15
D: NA
size: NA
J: TRBJ2-3

CDR3: CASNPSAGTNSPLHF
DNA: TGTGCCAGTAACCCATCCGCCGGGACCAATTCACCCCTCCACTTT
V: TRBV19
length: 15
D: NA
size: NA
J: TRBJ1-6

CDR3: CASSLGTGEFYEQYF
DNA: TGTGCCAGCAGCCTTGGGACGGGGGAGTTCTACGAGCAGTACTTC
V: TRBV7-6
length: 15
D: NA
size: NA
J: TRBJ2-7

CDR3: CASSLDRREVSYEQYF
DNA: TGTGCCAGCAGCTTGGATAGGCGGGAGGTCTCCTACGAGCAGTACTTC
V: TRBV5-4
length: 16
D: TRBD2
size: NA
J: TRBJ2-7

CDR3: CASSLRQGTPYEQYF
DNA: TGTGCCAGCAGCCTCCGACAGGGCACACCCTACGAGCAGTACTTC
V: TRBV11-1
length: 15
D: TRBD1
size: NA
J: TRBJ2-7

CDR3: CASSDGFGEKLFF
DNA: TGCGCCAGCAGTGACGGGTTTGGTGAAAAACTGTTTTTT
V: TRBV10-1
length: 13
D: NA
size: NA
J: TRBJ1-4

CDR3: CASSEASGYSDQPQHF
DNA: TGTGCCAGCAGTGAAGCGTCGGGGTACAGCGATCAGCCCCAGCATTTT
V: TRBV6-1
length: 16
D: NA
size: NA
J: TRBJ1-5

CDR3: CASRLGQGPNEQYF
DNA: TGTGCCAGCAGGCTGGGGCAGGGGCCAAACGAGCAGTACTTC
V: TRBV7-9
length: 14
D: NA
size: NA
J: TRBJ2-7

CDR3: CASSLLTGVAYNEQFF
DNA: TGTGCCAGCAGCCTACTAACGGGAGTTGCCTACAATGAGCAGTTCTTC
V: TRBV7-2
length: 16
D: NA
size: NA
J: TRBJ2-1

CDR3: CASSYSSPGYEQYF
DNA: TGTGCCAGCAGTTACTCGAGCCCAGGTTACGAGCAGTACTTC
V: TRBV6-5
length: 14
D: NA
size: NA
J: TRBJ2-7

CDR3: CASSRTGAETEAFF
DNA: TGTGCCAGCAGCCGTACAGGGGCCGAGACTGAAGCTTTCTTT
V: TRBV6-5
length: 14
D: TRBD1
size: once
J: TRBJ1-1

CDR3: CASSLLGGREQYF
DNA: TGTGCCAGCAGCTTATTGGGGGGGAGGGAGCAGTACTTC
V: TRBV7-8
length: 13
D: TRBD2
size: NA
J: TRBJ2-7

CDR3: CASSFQEWNEQYF
DNA: TGTGCCAGCAGCTTCCAGGAATGGAACGAGCAGTACTTC
V: TRBV5-6
length: 13
D: NA
size: medium-sized
J: TRBJ2-7

CDR3: CASSVGASQETQYF
DNA: TGTGCCAGCAGCGTAGGGGCCAGTCAAGAGACCCAGTACTTC
V: TRBV9
length: 14
D: NA
size: NA
J: TRBJ2-5